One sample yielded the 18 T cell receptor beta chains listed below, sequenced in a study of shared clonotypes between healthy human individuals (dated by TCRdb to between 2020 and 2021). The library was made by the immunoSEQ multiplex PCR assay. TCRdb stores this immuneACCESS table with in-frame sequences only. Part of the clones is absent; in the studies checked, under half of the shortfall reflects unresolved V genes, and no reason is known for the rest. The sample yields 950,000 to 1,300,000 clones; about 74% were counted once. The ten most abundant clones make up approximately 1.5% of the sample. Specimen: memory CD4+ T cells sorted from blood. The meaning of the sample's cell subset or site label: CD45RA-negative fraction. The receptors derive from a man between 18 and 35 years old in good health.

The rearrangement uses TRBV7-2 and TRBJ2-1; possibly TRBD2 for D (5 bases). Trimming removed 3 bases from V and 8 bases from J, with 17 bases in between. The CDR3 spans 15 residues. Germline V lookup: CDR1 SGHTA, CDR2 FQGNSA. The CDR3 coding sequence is TGTGCCAGCAGCTTTGGGGTAGCGCGGTACGATGAGCAGTTCTTC. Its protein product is CASSFGVARYDEQFF.

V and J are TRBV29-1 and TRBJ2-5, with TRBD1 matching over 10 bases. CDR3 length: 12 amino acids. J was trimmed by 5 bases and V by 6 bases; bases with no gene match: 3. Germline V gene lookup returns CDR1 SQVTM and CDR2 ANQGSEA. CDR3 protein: CSVRQGAETQYF. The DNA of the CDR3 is TGCAGCGTACGACAGGGGGCTGAGACCCAGTACTTC. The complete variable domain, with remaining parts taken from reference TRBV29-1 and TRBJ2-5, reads SAVISQKPSRDICQRGTSLTIQCQVDSQVTMMFWYRQQPGQSLTLIATANQGSEATYESGFVIDKFPISRPNLTFSTLTVSNMSPEDSSIYLCSVRQGAETQYFGPGTRLLVL.

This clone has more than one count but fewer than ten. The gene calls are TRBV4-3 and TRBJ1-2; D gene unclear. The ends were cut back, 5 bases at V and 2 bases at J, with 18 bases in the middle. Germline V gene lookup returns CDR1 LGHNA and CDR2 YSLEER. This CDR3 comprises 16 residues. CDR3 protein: CASSKAAGEGNYGYTF. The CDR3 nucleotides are TGCGCCAGCAGCAAAGCCGCCGGAGAGGGCAACTATGGCTACACCTTC.

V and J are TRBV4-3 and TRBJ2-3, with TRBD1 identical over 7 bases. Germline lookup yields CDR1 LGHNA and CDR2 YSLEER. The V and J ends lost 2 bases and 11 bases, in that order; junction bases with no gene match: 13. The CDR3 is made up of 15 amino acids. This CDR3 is CASSQPPIDRERQYF. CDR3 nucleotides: TGCGCCAGCAGCCAACCCCCCATTGACAGGGAGAGGCAGTATTTT.

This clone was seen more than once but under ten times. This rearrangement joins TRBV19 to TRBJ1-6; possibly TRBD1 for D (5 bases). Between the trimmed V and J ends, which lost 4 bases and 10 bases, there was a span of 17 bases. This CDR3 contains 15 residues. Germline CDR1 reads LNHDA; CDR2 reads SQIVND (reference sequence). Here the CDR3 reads CASSNQGSRESPLHF. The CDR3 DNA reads TGTGCCAGTAGTAACCAGGGATCCCGGGAGTCACCCCTCCACTTT. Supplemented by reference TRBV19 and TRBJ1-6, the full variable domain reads DGGITQSPKYLFRKEGQNVTLSCEQNLNHDAMYWYRQDPGQGLRLIYYSQIVNDFQKGDIAEGYSVSREKKESFPLTVTSAQKNPTAFYLCASSNQGSRESPLHFGNGTRLTVT.

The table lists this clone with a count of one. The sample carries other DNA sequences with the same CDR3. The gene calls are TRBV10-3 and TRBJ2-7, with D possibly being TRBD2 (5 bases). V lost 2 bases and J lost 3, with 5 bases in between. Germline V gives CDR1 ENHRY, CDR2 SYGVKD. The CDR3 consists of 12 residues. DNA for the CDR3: TGTGCCATCAGTGAGAGCGGCTACGAGCAGTACTTC. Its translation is CAISESGYEQYF.

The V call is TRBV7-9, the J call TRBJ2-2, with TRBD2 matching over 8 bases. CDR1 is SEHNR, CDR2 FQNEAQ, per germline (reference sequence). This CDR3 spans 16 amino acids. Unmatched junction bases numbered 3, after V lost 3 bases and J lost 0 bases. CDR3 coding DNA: TGTGCCAGCAGCTTCCCCGGGAGGGCGAACACCGGGGAGCTGTTTTTT. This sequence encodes CASSFPGRANTGELFF.

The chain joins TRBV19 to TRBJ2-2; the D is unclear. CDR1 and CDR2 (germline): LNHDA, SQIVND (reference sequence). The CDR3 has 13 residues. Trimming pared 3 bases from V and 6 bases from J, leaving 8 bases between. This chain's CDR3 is CASSMSFPGELFF. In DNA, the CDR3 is TGTGCCAGTAGTATGTCTTTCCCCGGGGAGCTGTTTTTT.

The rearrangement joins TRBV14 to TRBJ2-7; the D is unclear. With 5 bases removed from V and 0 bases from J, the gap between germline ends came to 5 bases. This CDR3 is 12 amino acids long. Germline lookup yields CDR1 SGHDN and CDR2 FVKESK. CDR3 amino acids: CASSGNSYEQYF. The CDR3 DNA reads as TGTGCCAGCAGCGGGAACTCCTACGAGCAGTACTTC.

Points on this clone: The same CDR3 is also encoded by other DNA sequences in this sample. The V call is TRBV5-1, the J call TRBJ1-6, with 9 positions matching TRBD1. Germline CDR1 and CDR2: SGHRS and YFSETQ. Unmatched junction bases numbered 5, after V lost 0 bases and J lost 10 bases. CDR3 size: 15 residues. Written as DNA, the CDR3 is TGCGCCAGCAGCTTGGAAGGACAGGGGAACTCACCCCTCCACTTT. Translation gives CASSLEGQGNSPLHF.

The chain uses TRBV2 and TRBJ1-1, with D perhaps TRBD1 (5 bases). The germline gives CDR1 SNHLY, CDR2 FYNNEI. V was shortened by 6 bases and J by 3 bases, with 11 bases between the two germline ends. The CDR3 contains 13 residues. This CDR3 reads CASSLRVDTEAFF. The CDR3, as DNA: TGTGCCAGCAGCCTCAGGGTTGACACTGAAGCTTTCTTT.

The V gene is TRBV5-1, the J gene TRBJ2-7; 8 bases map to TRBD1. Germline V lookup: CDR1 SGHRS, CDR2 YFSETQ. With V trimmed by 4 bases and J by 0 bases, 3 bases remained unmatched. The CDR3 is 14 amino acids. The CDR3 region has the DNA TGCGCCAGCAGCGCGGGACAGGCCTCCTACGAGCAGTACTTC. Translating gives CASSAGQASYEQYF.

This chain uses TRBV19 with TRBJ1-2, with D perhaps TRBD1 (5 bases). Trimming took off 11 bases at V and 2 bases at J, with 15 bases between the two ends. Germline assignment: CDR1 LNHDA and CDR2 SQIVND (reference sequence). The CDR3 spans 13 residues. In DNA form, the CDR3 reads TGTGCCGTCGCCTGGGCAGGGAACTATGGCTACACCTTC. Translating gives CAVAWAGNYGYTF.

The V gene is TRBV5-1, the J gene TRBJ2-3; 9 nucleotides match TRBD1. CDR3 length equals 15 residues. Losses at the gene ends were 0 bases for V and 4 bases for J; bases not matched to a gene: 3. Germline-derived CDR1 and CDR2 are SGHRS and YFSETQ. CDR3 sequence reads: CASSLDGTGPDTQYF. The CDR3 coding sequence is TGCGCCAGCAGCTTGGATGGGACAGGGCCAGATACGCAGTATTTT. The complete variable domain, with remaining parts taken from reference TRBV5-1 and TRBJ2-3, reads KAGVTQTPRYLIKTRGQQVTLSCSPISGHRSVSWYQQTPGQGLQFLFEYFSETQRNKGNFPGRFSGRQFSNSRSEMNVSTLELGDSALYLCASSLDGTGPDTQYFGPGTRLTVL.

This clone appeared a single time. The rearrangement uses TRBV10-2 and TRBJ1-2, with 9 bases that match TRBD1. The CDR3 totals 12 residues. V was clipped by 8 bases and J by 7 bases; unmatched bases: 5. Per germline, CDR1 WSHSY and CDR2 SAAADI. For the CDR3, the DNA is TGCGCCAGCCGTACAGGGGGCGGTGGCTACACCTTC. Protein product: CASRTGGGGYTF.

CDR3 amino acids: CASQAGAGNEQFF. For the CDR3, the DNA is TGTGCCAGTCAGGCGGGAGCTGGCAATGAGCAGTTCTTC. J is TRBJ2-1 and V is TRBV27; 7 bases map to TRBD2. V lost 9 bases, J lost 6 bases, and 8 bases stayed unmatched. Germline assignment: CDR1 MNHEY and CDR2 SMNVEV (reference sequence). This CDR3 contains 13 residues.

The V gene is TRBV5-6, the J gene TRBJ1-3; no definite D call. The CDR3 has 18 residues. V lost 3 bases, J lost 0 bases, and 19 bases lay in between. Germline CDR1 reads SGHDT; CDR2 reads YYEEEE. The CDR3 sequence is CASSSDLGGHLSGNTIYF. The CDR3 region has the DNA TGTGCCAGCAGCTCCGACCTGGGCGGGCACCTCTCTGGAAACACCATATATTTT.

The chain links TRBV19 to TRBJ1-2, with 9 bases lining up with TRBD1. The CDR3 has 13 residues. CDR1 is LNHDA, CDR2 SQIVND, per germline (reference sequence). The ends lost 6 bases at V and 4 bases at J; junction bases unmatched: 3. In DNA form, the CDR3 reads TGTGCCAGTAGCCTGGGACAGGGCTATGGCTACACCTTC. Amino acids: CASSLGQGYGYTF.